The present TCR beta chain was sequenced within a study of T-cell memory formation after mild COVID-19. Study-level points and caveats: Cross-reactive memory appears to have joined, as suggested by some responding clones showing up in pre-infection memory. Clones contracting over day 15 to 85 were CD4/CD8 balanced, with later expanders leaning CD4+.

Germline CDR1 is DFQATT and CDR2 is SNEGSKA (reference sequence). V was trimmed by 2 bases and J by 0 bases, leaving 8 bases between them. The CDR3 consists of 14 residues. In TCRdb, the 5' RACE reads were re-called with MiXCR into one record per CDR3 protein. The sample consists of hundreds of thousands of distinct CDR3 sequences, less than 20% of them appearing once. The table lists this clonotype with a few counts. The antigen is unknown. The TCR originated in a man aged 18 to 35 who had mild COVID-19 (a few samples of this study predate the infection). Cell type and time point are not known. The specimen sequenced was PBMCs or a T cell subset sorted from them (not recorded which). The chain links TRBV20-1 to TRBJ1-5; the D is unclear. In DNA form, the CDR3 reads TGCAGTGCTAGATACAGAGATAGCAATCAGCCCCAGCATTTT. Translation: CSARYRDSNQPQHF.